Shown below are 17 T cell receptor beta chains from a single sample sequenced in a study of PD-1 blockade in classical Hodgkin lymphoma. The sample's time point: cycle 4 day 1 (C4D1), after five to seven weeks of nivolumab. Each patient experienced a relapse that followed autologous stem cell transplantation, and brentuximab vedotin exposure varied. Some clones are missing from TCRdb's copy, which holds only in-frame ones; the method was immunoSEQ multiplex PCR. Of tens of thousands of clones listed, approximately 80% are singletons. Here the sequenced sample was peripheral blood mononuclear cells (PBMCs), taken before the fourth cycle of nivolumab. Source of these receptors: a human donor with classical Hodgkin lymphoma.

This sequence joins TRBV6-1 and TRBJ1-5; D gene uncertain. The germline V and J ends were trimmed by 0 bases and 4 bases, with 10 bases remaining between them. From germline, CDR1 is MNHNS and CDR2 SASEGT. This CDR3 spans 15 amino acids. The CDR3 DNA follows: TGTGCCAGCAGTGAAGCGGGAGGAGATAATCAGCCCCAGCATTTT. The encoded protein is CASSEAGGDNQPQHF.

The J gene is TRBJ2-7, the V gene TRBV21-1. TRBV21-1 is a pseudogene. The CDR3 is 14 residues long. The CDR3 is CASTGAGTGYEQYF. In DNA, the CDR3 is TGTGCCAGCACAGGGGCGGGAACTGGATACGAGCAGTACTTC.

Here the CDR3 DNA reads TGTGCCAGCAGCAAAGTTCCGTCCTATTACCACCGACAAGAGACCCAGTACTTC. It encodes CASSKVPSYYHRQETQYF. The chain recombines TRBV21-1 with TRBJ2-5; TRBD2 reflects the table's D call only, with no check against the DNA. TRBV21-1 counts as a pseudogene. This CDR3 comprises 18 residues.

The gene calls are TRBV4-2 and TRBJ1-5; D is possibly TRBD1 (5 bases). The germline V and J ends were trimmed by 0 bases and 5 bases, with 14 bases remaining between them. Germline V gives CDR1 LGHNA, CDR2 YNFKEQ. The CDR3 is 16 amino acids. The CDR3 protein is CASSQELFRGDQPQHF. The CDR3 DNA reads as TGTGCCAGCAGCCAAGAGTTGTTTCGAGGGGATCAGCCCCAGCATTTT.

This chain links TRBV4-3 with TRBJ2-4, with D possibly TRBD2 on 7 matching bases. The CDR3 covers 18 residues. The V end was cut by 0 bases, the J end by 2 bases, with 17 bases between. Germline CDR1 LGHNA, CDR2 YSLEER. The CDR3: CASSQDPVQGLSKNIQYF. The CDR3 region has the DNA TGCGCCAGCAGCCAAGACCCTGTACAGGGACTATCCAAAAACATTCAGTACTTC.

The V and J genes are TRBV5-4 and TRBJ2-7; 7 bases are shared with TRBD2. The CDR3 covers 14 residues. Germline trimming cut 7 bases from V and 6 bases from J; bases unmatched to any gene: 13. CDR1 and CDR2 from the germline V gene are SGHNT and YYREEE (reference sequence). CDR3 region: CASGRAGLLSEQYF. CDR3 DNA sequence: TGTGCCAGCGGCCGAGCGGGACTTCTCAGCGAGCAGTACTTC. Based on the CDR3 plus reference TRBV5-4 and TRBJ2-7, the full variable domain is ETGVTQSPTHLIKTRGQQVTLRCSSQSGHNTVSWYQQALGQGPQFIFQYYREEENGRGNFPPRFSGLQFPNYSSELNVNALELDDSALYLCASGRAGLLSEQYFGPGTRLTVT.

The chain is built from TRBV4-3 and TRBJ2-3, with D possibly TRBD1 on 5 matching bases. This CDR3 has 15 amino acids. V was clipped by 0 bases and J by 4 bases, with 11 bases between them. Germline V gene sequence: CDR1 LGHNA, CDR2 YSLEER. CDR3: CASSQDEWGADTQYF. DNA of the CDR3: TGCGCCAGCAGCCAAGATGAGTGGGGCGCAGATACGCAGTATTTT.

The chain has TRBV7-3 and TRBJ1-2; tentative D call: TRBD1 (5 bases). The CDR3 spans 15 residues. CDR1 SGHTA and CDR2 FQGTGA come from the germline V gene. Trimming removed 5 bases at V and 2 bases at J, with 15 bases between. CDR3 amino acids: CASSAYAGKNYGYTF. In DNA, the CDR3 is TGTGCCAGCAGCGCTTACGCAGGGAAGAACTATGGCTACACCTTC.

In its sample, this clone was seen a few times. This sequence joins TRBV7-8 and TRBJ2-5; D is undetermined. The germline gives CDR1 SGHVS, CDR2 FQNEAQ. Trimming removed 1 base from V and 4 bases from J, with 4 bases in between. CDR3 length: 12 residues. The CDR3 reads CASSLDRETQYF. The CDR3 nucleotides are TGTGCCAGCAGCTTAGATCGAGAGACCCAGTACTTC.

This clone showed up just a few times. The chain couples TRBV14 to TRBJ2-7; D may be TRBD1 or TRBD2 (5 bases each). CDR3 length: 16 residues. The germline V gene encodes CDR1 SGHDN and CDR2 FVKESK. V lost 0 bases, J lost 6 bases, and 18 bases lay in between. This CDR3 is CASSQDIPGPYCEQYF. The CDR3 DNA is TGTGCCAGCAGCCAAGATATCCCGGGACCCTACTGCGAGCAGTACTTC.

This clone appeared once. V gene TRBV11-3 combines with J gene TRBJ1-3; maybe TRBD1 (6 bases). CDR3 length: 16 amino acids. The germline V gene has CDR1 SGHNT and CDR2 YENEEA. Between the trimmed V and J ends, which lost 3 bases and 0 bases, there was a span of 12 bases. The CDR3 region has the DNA TGTGCCAGCAGCTTGGAGGGGGTCCTCTCTGGAAACACCATATATTTT. It codes for CASSLEGVLSGNTIYF. Together with reference TRBV11-3 and TRBJ1-3, the CDR3 gives the full variable domain: EAGVVQSPRYKIIEKKQPVAFWCNPISGHNTLYWYLQNLGQGPELLIRYENEEAVDDSQLPKDRFSAERLKGVDSTLKIQPAELGDSAVYLCASSLEGVLSGNTIYFGEGSWLTVV.

This rearrangement joins TRBV6-1 to TRBJ2-7; 8 bases align to TRBD1. The CDR3 consists of 15 residues. CDR1 is MNHNS and CDR2 is SASEGT in the germline V gene. V shed 4 bases, J shed 0 bases, and the junction held 5 bases outside the gene matches. The CDR3 is CASSVGQEYSYEQYF. The CDR3, as DNA: TGTGCCAGCAGTGTGGGACAGGAGTACTCCTACGAGCAGTACTTC.

The rearrangement uses TRBV5-1 and TRBJ2-7; possibly TRBD2 for D (5 bases). The germline gives CDR1 SGHRS, CDR2 YFSETQ. This CDR3 is built from 14 residues. Trimming stripped 0 bases from V and 5 bases from J, with 12 bases between. The CDR3 DNA reads TGCGCCAGCAGCTTGGAAAGGACTTTTGACGAGCAGTACTTC. Its protein is CASSLERTFDEQYF. Together with reference TRBV5-1 and TRBJ2-7, the CDR3 gives the full variable domain: KAGVTQTPRYLIKTRGQQVTLSCSPISGHRSVSWYQQTPGQGLQFLFEYFSETQRNKGNFPGRFSGRQFSNSRSEMNVSTLELGDSALYLCASSLERTFDEQYFGPGTRLTVT.

The chain joins TRBV18 to TRBJ1-1; D is unclear. Germline V gene data show CDR1 as KGHSH and CDR2 as LQKENI. The V end lost 1 base, the J end lost 0 bases, and 12 bases lay between the germline ends. The CDR3 runs 16 residues. For the CDR3, the DNA is TGTGCCAGCTCACCACGTCAGGCAGACATGAACACTGAAGCTTTCTTT. It is translated as CASSPRQADMNTEAFF.

The rearrangement uses TRBV19 and TRBJ2-1, with D possibly being TRBD2 (6 bases). The germline V gene encodes CDR1 LNHDA and CDR2 SQIVND (reference sequence). V was shortened by 5 bases and J by 1 base, with 18 bases between the two germline ends. The CDR3 covers 17 residues. This CDR3 reads CASSLRGQRVSYNEQFF. The CDR3 DNA is TGTGCCAGTAGTCTTCGAGGCCAGCGGGTATCCTACAATGAGCAGTTCTTC. Complete variable domain (other parts from reference TRBV19 and TRBJ2-1): DGGITQSPKYLFRKEGQNVTLSCEQNLNHDAMYWYRQDPGQGLRLIYYSQIVNDFQKGDIAEGYSVSREKKESFPLTVTSAQKNPTAFYLCASSLRGQRVSYNEQFFGPGTRLTVL.

The chain carries TRBV7-9 and TRBJ2-1; 12 bases agree with TRBD2. Losses at the gene ends were 2 bases for V and 8 bases for J; bases not matched to a gene: 4. The V gene's germline CDR1 is SEHNR and CDR2 FQNEAQ (reference sequence). This CDR3 is 15 amino acids long. CDR3 amino acids: CASSLLAGGPDEQFF. The CDR3 DNA reads as TGTGCCAGCAGCTTACTAGCGGGAGGGCCCGATGAGCAGTTCTTC.

This chain joins TRBV2 and TRBJ1-4, with TRBD1 as a possible D gene (6 bases). Germline V CDR1 and CDR2: SNHLY, FYNNEI. Trimming pared 5 bases from V and 2 bases from J, leaving 15 bases between. The CDR3 is made up of 16 amino acids. The CDR3 DNA sequence: TGTGCCAGCAGTCCCAGGGGTGGGAGGACTAATGAAAAACTGTTTTTT. Encoded protein: CASSPRGGRTNEKLFF.